Below, 4 T cell receptor beta chains from the same sample are listed, as sequenced in a study of spatial heterogeneity in lung cancer. General study points: Tumor mutation count correlated with how many alpha and beta TCRs expanded intratumorally.

In TCRdb, the 5' RACE reads were re-called with MiXCR into one record per CDR3 protein. The repertoire includes 9,500 to 11,000 distinct CDR3 sequences, roughly 12% of them detected once, and more than 9% sits in the top ten. Regarding time point: sample taken at primary tumor resection. These receptors' targets are unknown. The sample in question was lung tumor tissue, obtained at surgery. These receptors all come from a male donor with early-stage non-small cell lung cancer.

This clonotype was picked up many times. Because this beta chain is a stray read in a library intended to capture alpha chains, its abundance should not be given much weight. This chain links TRBV29-1 with TRBJ1-1; D is possibly TRBD1 (6 bases). The CDR3 covers 13 residues. From germline, CDR1 is SQVTM and CDR2 ANQGSEA. The ends were cut back, 8 bases at V and 1 base at J, with 14 bases in the middle. The CDR3 bases are TGCAGCACCCGACAGGACCCGAACACTGAAGCTTTCTTT. Translation: CSTRQDPNTEAFF.

This clonotype was seen ten or more times. With the library built for alpha chains, this beta chain is off target and its frequency is not meaningful. The chain couples TRBV19 to TRBJ2-2; 12 bases agree with TRBD2. J gave up 3 bases and V 6 bases, and 5 bases lay outside the gene matches. This CDR3 has 16 residues. Looked up from germline, CDR1 is LNHDA and CDR2 is SQIVND (reference sequence). CDR3 sequence: CASSSTSGGYTGELFF. CDR3 in DNA: TGTGCCAGTAGCTCGACTAGCGGGGGTTACACCGGGGAGCTGTTTTTT.

On this clonotype itself: Since the library was made to target alpha chains, this beta chain is a stray read and its abundance is not meaningful. The V call is TRBV4-1, the J call TRBJ2-7; 7 nucleotides agree with TRBD1. V lost 3 bases and J lost 4; bases outside the gene matches: 3. This CDR3 has 13 residues. Germline lookup yields CDR1 MGHRA and CDR2 YSYEKL. In DNA form, the CDR3 reads TGCGCCAGCAGCCACCAGACAGGGTACGAGCAGTACTTC. Protein sequence: CASSHQTGYEQYF.

On this clonotype itself: This beta chain lies outside the target of a library built for alpha chains; its clone size means little. J is TRBJ2-5 and V is TRBV21-1; the table's D call TRBD1 went unverified against the DNA. TRBV21-1 is a pseudogene segment. This CDR3 is built from 14 residues. CDR3 nucleotide sequence: TGTGCCAGCAGCAAAGCCGGACAGCAAGAGACCCAGTACTTC. It encodes CASSKAGQQETQYF.